This T cell receptor (beta chain) was identified in a study of T cells in Graves' hyperthyroidism and ophthalmopathy. Study-wide background: The blood sample was taken at first diagnosis, before treatment began. Study-wide results and limits: Ophthalmopathy was identified by the model a median 6.5 months ahead of onset. In blood, most of the thyroid clonotypes expanded above 0.001 were also present.

Any patient presenting with uncontrolled infection, other autoimmune disease, pregnancy or lactation was left out. The source material, RNA transcripts, was used to amplify TCR beta CDR3 regions. The TCR CDR3 first-round RT-PCR relied on the HTBI primer set. TCRdb reanalysed the multiplex PCR reads using MiXCR and keeps one entry per CDR3 protein. In the table there are 200,000 to 250,000 distinct CDR3 sequences, 16% of which are singletons. The table lists this clonotype with many counts. Its cognate antigen is unknown. Input material: blood. The sequence derives from a woman aged 18-29 years with Graves' ophthalmopathy.

The CDR3 DNA reads as TGCGCCAGCAGCCAAGCCCGTTCCATGAACACTGAAGCTTTCTTT. Protein: CASSQARSMNTEAFF. The rearrangement uses TRBV4-1 and TRBJ1-1; no clear D. With 1 base removed from V and 0 bases from J, the gap between germline ends came to 9 bases. The CDR3 covers 15 residues. CDR1 and CDR2 from the germline V gene are MGHRA and YSYEKL.